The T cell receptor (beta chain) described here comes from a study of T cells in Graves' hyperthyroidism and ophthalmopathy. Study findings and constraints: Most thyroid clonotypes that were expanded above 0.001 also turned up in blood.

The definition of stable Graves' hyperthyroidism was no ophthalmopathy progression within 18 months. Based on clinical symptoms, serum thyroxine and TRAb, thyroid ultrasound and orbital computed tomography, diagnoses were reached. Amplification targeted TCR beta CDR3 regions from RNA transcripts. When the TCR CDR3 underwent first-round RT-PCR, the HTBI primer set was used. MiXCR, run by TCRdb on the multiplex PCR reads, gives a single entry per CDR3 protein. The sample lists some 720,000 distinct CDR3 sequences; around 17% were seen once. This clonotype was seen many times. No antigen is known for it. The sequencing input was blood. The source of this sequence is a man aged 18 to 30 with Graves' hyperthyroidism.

Here the CDR3 DNA reads TGTGCCAGCAGTTTTAAGGGGCCCCAAGAAAAACTGTTTTTT. Its translation is CASSFKGPQEKLFF. This sequence joins TRBV12-3 or TRBV12-4 and TRBJ1-4; D is perhaps TRBD1 (5 bases). With 3 bases removed from V and 8 bases from J, the gap between germline ends came to 13 bases. The CDR3 contains 14 residues.